A single sample is the source of the 20 T cell receptor beta chains below, sequenced in a study of blood T cell repertoires in COVID-19. Data came from immunoSEQ multiplex PCR; TCRdb stores just in-frame clones and leaves some out. The sample lists hundreds of thousands of clones; about 89% were seen once. Sequencing was done on a sample of peripheral blood. These receptors came from a woman aged 50 to 60 with COVID-19, enrolled during active disease.

In its sample, this clone was seen once. At one of its ends the junction is not consistent with the germline gene, which may arise from a read error. The chain carries TRBV13 and TRBJ1-2; 8 nucleotides match TRBD1. There are 13 residues in the CDR3. Germline V gene data show CDR1 as PRHDT and CDR2 as FYEKMQ (reference sequence). The CDR3 is CASSLGQGYGYTF. The DNA of the CDR3 is TGTGCCAGCAGCCTAGGACAGGGCTATGGCTACACCTTC.

The rearrangement uses TRBV6-5 and TRBJ1-2; D unclear. The ends were cut back, 7 bases at V and 7 bases at J, with 16 bases in the middle. The CDR3 sequence is 13 residues long. CDR1 is MNHEY and CDR2 is SVGAGI in the germline V gene. CDR3 region: CASNWGLGSGYTF. The DNA for the CDR3 is TGTGCCAGCAACTGGGGATTAGGGAGTGGCTACACCTTC.

The rearrangement uses TRBV5-8 and TRBJ2-7; 8 bases map to TRBD2. Germline-derived CDR1 and CDR2 are SGHTS and YDEGEE. Trimming at V came to 6 bases and at J to 5 bases, leaving 13 bases not matched to a gene. The CDR3 is 15 amino acids. Written as DNA, the CDR3 is TGTGCCAGCATGAACGGACAGCCCGGGGGGGACGAGCAGTACTTC. As protein: CASMNGQPGGDEQYF. The full variable domain, its missing parts supplied by reference TRBV5-8 and TRBJ2-7, is EAGVTQSPTHLIKTRGQQATLRCSPISGHTSVYWYQQALGLGLQFLLWYDEGEERNRGNFPPRFSGRQFPNYSSELNVNALELEDSALYLCASMNGQPGGDEQYFGPGTRLTVT.

This clone was counted only a few times. This sequence joins TRBV10-2 and TRBJ1-1; 9 bases are a match to TRBD1. The CDR3 is made up of 13 amino acids. The V and J ends lost 8 bases and 6 bases, in that order; junction bases with no gene match: 7. The germline CDR1 and CDR2 sequences are WSHSY and SAAADI. The CDR3: CASGTGRTSEAFF. The CDR3 region has the DNA TGCGCCAGCGGGACAGGGCGTACCTCTGAAGCTTTCTTT.

This chain joins TRBV19 and TRBJ2-2; 8 nucleotides agree with TRBD2. This CDR3 contains 14 residues. Germline V gene sequence: CDR1 LNHDA, CDR2 SQIVND (reference sequence). The ends lost 3 bases at V and 5 bases at J; junction bases unmatched: 2. CDR3: CASSMVAGTGELFF. The CDR3 coding sequence is TGTGCCAGTAGTATGGTAGCGGGGACCGGGGAGCTGTTTTTT. Based on the CDR3 plus reference TRBV19 and TRBJ2-2, the full variable domain is DGGITQSPKYLFRKEGQNVTLSCEQNLNHDAMYWYRQDPGQGLRLIYYSQIVNDFQKGDIAEGYSVSREKKESFPLTVTSAQKNPTAFYLCASSMVAGTGELFFGEGSRLTVL.

This sequence joins TRBV7-2 and TRBJ1-6; D is unresolved. The germline CDR1 and CDR2 sequences are SGHTA and FQGNSA. Deletions cut 4 bases from V and 8 bases from J, with 9 bases between. The CDR3 runs 13 residues. For the CDR3, the DNA is TGTGCCAGCAGCTCCTCTCGAGATTCACCCCTCCACTTT. Protein sequence: CASSSSRDSPLHF.

A note on this clone: A junction end diverges from the germline sequence, so it may reflect a read error. The chain links TRBV28 to TRBJ2-7, with TRBD1 matching 8 bases. The length of the CDR3 is 14 residues. From germline, CDR1 is MDHEN and CDR2 SYDVKM. The CDR3 reads CASQRTGSSYKQYF. DNA for the CDR3: TGTGCCAGCCAAAGGACAGGGAGCTCCTACAAGCAGTACTTC.

The chain has TRBV10-2 and TRBJ1-2, with 10 bases that match TRBD1. V lost 5 bases to trimming and J lost 4 bases; unmatched junction nucleotides: 4. CDR3 length: 14 amino acids. Germline values: CDR1 WSHSY, CDR2 SAAADI. As DNA, the CDR3 is TGCGCCAGCAGTCCCGGGACAGGGGTCTATGGCTACACCTTC. This translates into CASSPGTGVYGYTF.

The J gene is TRBJ2-4, the V gene TRBV3-1 (or the pseudogene TRBV3-2), with a weak D call TRBD2 (6 bases). V was pared by 8 bases and J by 11 bases, with 16 bases between. The germline V gene encodes CDR1 LGHDT and CDR2 YNNKEL (reference sequence). The CDR3 sequence is 12 residues long. CDR3 DNA: TGTGCCAGCGCCTCCCGGGGGAACCTTCAGTACTTC. This sequence encodes CASASRGNLQYF.

The chain joins TRBV3-1 (or the pseudogene TRBV3-2) to TRBJ2-2; 7 bases are shared with TRBD1. There are 15 residues in the CDR3. CDR1 and CDR2 from the germline V gene are LGHDT and YNNKEL (reference sequence). Germline trimming cut 4 bases from V and 7 bases from J; bases unmatched to any gene: 9. The CDR3 loop reads CASSPLEGAGGELFF. The CDR3 DNA follows: TGTGCCAGCAGCCCTCTCGAGGGGGCCGGCGGGGAGCTGTTTTTT.

V usage is TRBV25-1 and J usage is TRBJ2-3; possibly TRBD2 for D (7 bases). This CDR3 has 15 residues. Germline loops: CDR1 MGHDK, CDR2 SYGVNS. The V end lost 6 bases, the J end lost 5 bases, and 18 bases lay between the germline ends. The CDR3 DNA is TGTGCCAGCAGGGGCTGGGGGGGGCTGGGAGATACGCAGTATTTT. Residues: CASRGWGGLGDTQYF.

This chain links TRBV5-1 with TRBJ1-5; tentative D call: TRBD1 (5 bases). The germline V gene encodes CDR1 SGHRS and CDR2 YFSETQ. The CDR3 runs to 16 residues. V dropped 7 bases and J dropped 7 bases, with 24 bases sitting between them. The CDR3: CASRWTLPPLGQPQHF. The CDR3 DNA is TGCGCCAGCCGTTGGACATTACCCCCGCTTGGACAGCCCCAGCATTTT.

This chain's CDR3 is CASSVGDRETDTQYF. DNA for the CDR3: TGTGCCAGCAGCGTAGGGGACAGGGAAACAGATACGCAGTATTTT. This chain joins TRBV9 and TRBJ2-3; TRBD1 agrees at 9 bases. Trimming cost V 0 bases and J 3 bases; bases outside gene matches: 2. The CDR3 length is 15 residues. Germline V gives CDR1 SGDLS, CDR2 YYNGEE.

V usage is TRBV12-3 or TRBV12-4 and J usage is TRBJ1-1; a weak D match, TRBD1 (5 bases). There are 13 residues in the CDR3. Trimming left V 6 bases short and J 8 bases short, with 16 bases between. The chain's CDR3 is CASSPLGEAEAFF. Written as DNA, the CDR3 is TGTGCCAGCAGCCCACTGGGGGAGGCAGAAGCTTTCTTT.

This clone was counted ten times or more. Sequence at one end of the junction differs from germline and may be a read error. This sequence joins TRBV12-3 or TRBV12-4 and TRBJ2-1; possible D gene TRBD2, 7 bases. The length of the CDR3 is 12 residues. The CDR3: CASSLPGGPTLF. The CDR3 DNA follows: TGTGCCAGCAGTTTGCCCGGGGGGCCAACGCTCTTC.

This sequence joins TRBV27 and TRBJ2-6; D is uncertain. The ends were cut back, 3 bases at V and 2 bases at J, with 8 bases in the middle. The CDR3 runs to 15 residues. Germline loops: CDR1 MNHEY, CDR2 SMNVEV (reference sequence). Here the CDR3 reads CASSLSVTGANVLTF. As DNA, the CDR3 is TGTGCCAGCAGTTTGAGTGTAACTGGGGCCAACGTCCTGACTTTC.

The CDR3 region is CASGLSSDDQQFF. Written as DNA, the CDR3 is TGTGCTAGTGGTTTGTCTAGCGACGATCAGCAGTTCTTC. The chain recombines TRBV12-5 with TRBJ2-1; D might be TRBD2 (6 bases). V was clipped by 2 bases and J by 11 bases, with 13 bases between them. CDR1 and CDR2 from the germline V gene are LGHNT and FRNRAP. The CDR3 contains 13 residues.

The V call is TRBV24-1, the J call TRBJ1-2; D is uncertain. CDR3 length: 14 amino acids. Deletions cut 4 bases from V and 0 bases from J, with 8 bases between. CDR1 and CDR2 (germline): KGHDR, SFDVKD. DNA of the CDR3: TGTGCCACCAGTGAGCGGGATTCTAACTATGGCTACACCTTC. It translates to CATSERDSNYGYTF.

The chain carries TRBV6-2 or TRBV6-3 and TRBJ2-5; TRBD2 might be the D (6 bases). The CDR3 length is 13 residues. V was pared by 6 bases and J by 4 bases, with 12 bases between. The V gene's germline CDR1 is MNHEY and CDR2 SVGEGT. This CDR3 is CASSQGGLETQYF. In DNA, the CDR3 is TGTGCCAGCAGCCAAGGAGGGTTAGAGACCCAGTACTTC.

The chain couples TRBV13 to TRBJ1-2; a weak D match, TRBD1 (6 bases). Trimming shortened V by 0 bases and J by 6 bases, and 14 bases separated the two germline ends. The CDR3 consists of 15 residues. Germline CDR1 is PRHDT and CDR2 is FYEKMQ (reference sequence). The chain's CDR3 is CASSLGLGASDGYTF. In nucleotides, the CDR3 is TGTGCCAGCAGCTTAGGCCTGGGGGCGTCTGATGGCTACACCTTC. The variable domain in full, completed from reference TRBV13 and TRBJ1-2, reads AAGVIQSPRHLIKEKRETATLKCYPIPRHDTVYWYQQGPGQDPQFLISFYEKMQSDKGSIPDRFSAQQFSDYHSELNMSSLELGDSALYFCASSLGLGASDGYTFGSGTRLTVV.